The sequence of this T cell receptor (beta chain) was determined in a study of brain T cells in children with intractable seizures. The method was immunoSEQ multiplex PCR; TCRdb's version includes in-frame clones alone and lacks a portion of them. The sample contains around 340,000 clones, about 94% of which appear only once. In regard to this clone: Antigen unknown.

Whole-study findings and limits: HCMV serostatus was not known, and viral specificity came from CDR3 similarity only.

The V gene's germline CDR1 is SGHTA and CDR2 FQGNSA. The CDR3 sequence is 17 residues long. The V end lost 2 bases, the J end lost 1 base, and 15 bases lay between the germline ends. Stated time point: blood from clinic visit 5 months post-surgery; TSC patient then seizure free. At least one anti-epileptic drug was given before surgery. The chain joins TRBV7-2 to TRBJ1-5; the D gene is possibly TRBD1 (6 bases). Sequenced here: peripheral blood, sampled approximately 5 months after surgery. This clonotype was obtained from a boy under three years old with tuberous sclerosis and intractable seizures. The DNA of the CDR3 is TGTGCCAGCAGCTTAAAGGGGGGGAGAATAAGCAATCAGCCCCAGCATTTT. This gives the protein CASSLKGGRISNQPQHF.